This entry describes one TCR beta chain. The CDR3 covers 13 residues. Germline V lookup: CDR1 WNHNN, CDR2 SYGVQD (reference sequence). Germline trimming cut 4 bases from V and 0 bases from J; bases unmatched to any gene: 0. These data belong to a study of blood T cell repertoires in COVID-19. At the level of the study: Nucleic acid was either cDNA or gDNA, and it came from T cells, B-cell-depleted T cells, or PBMCs.

As originally analysed: Quantification of nucleated cells was approximated via reference gene primer amplification. Sequencing was performed with immunoSEQ multiplex PCR; in TCRdb, only in-frame clones are kept and a portion is missing. V, J and clone size derive from that table, while D and trimming were established from the DNA sequence. Here the sample spans about 63,000 clones, around 80% being singletons. The clonotype was recovered from a human donor in a cohort sampled during active COVID-19. Sequenced material: peripheral blood. V and J are TRBV10-1 and TRBJ2-7, with 7 bases fitting TRBD2. CDR3 nucleotide sequence: TGCGCCAGCAGTGCGGGGGGCTCCTACGAGCAGTACTTC. It yields the protein CASSAGGSYEQYF.